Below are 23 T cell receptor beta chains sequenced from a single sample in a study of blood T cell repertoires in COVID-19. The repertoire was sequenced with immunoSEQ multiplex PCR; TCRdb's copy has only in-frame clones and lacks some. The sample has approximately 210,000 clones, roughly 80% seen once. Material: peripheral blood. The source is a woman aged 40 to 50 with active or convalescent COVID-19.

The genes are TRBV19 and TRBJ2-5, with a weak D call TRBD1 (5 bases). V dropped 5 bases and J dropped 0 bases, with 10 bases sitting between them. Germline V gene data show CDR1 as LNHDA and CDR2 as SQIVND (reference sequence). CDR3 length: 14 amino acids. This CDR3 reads CASSPQGYQETQYF. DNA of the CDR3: TGTGCCAGTAGTCCGCAGGGATACCAAGAGACCCAGTACTTC.

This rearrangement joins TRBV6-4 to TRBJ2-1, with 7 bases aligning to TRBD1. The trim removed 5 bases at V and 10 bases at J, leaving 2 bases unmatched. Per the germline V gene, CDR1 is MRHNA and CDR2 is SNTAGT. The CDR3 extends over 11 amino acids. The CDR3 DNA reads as TGTGCCAGCAGTACAGGGGCCGAGCAGTTCTTC. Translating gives CASSTGAEQFF.

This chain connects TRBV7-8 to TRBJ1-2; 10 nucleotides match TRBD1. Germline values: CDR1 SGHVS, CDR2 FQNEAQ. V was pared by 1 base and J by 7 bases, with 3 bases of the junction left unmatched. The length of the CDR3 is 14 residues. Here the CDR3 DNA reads TGTGCCAGCAGCTTAGGACAGGGGGCGCGTGGCTACACCTTC. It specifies CASSLGQGARGYTF.

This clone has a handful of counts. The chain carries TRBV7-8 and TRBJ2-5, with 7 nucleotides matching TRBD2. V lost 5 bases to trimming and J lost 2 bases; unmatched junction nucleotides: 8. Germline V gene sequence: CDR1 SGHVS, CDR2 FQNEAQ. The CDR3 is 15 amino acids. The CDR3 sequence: CASSPRSGDQETQYF. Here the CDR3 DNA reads TGTGCCAGCAGCCCCCGAAGCGGGGATCAAGAGACCCAGTACTTC.

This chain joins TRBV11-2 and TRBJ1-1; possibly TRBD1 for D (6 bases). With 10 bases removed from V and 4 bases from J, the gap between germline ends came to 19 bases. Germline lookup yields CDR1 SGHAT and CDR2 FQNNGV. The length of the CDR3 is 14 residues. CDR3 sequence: CATRTGRGSTEAFF. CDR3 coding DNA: TGTGCCACCCGGACCGGCAGGGGTAGCACTGAAGCTTTCTTT.

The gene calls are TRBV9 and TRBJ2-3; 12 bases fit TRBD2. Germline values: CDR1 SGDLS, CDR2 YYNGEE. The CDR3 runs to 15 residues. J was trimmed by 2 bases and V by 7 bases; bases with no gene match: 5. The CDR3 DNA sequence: TGTGCCAGCGGGCTAGCGGGAGGGTACACAGATACGCAGTATTTT. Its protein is CASGLAGGYTDTQYF.

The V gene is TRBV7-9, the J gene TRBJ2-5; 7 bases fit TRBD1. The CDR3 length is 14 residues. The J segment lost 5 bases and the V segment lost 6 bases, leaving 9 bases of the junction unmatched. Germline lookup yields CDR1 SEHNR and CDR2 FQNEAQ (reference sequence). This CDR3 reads CASRSTGSGETQYF. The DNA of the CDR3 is TGTGCCAGCAGGTCGACAGGGAGTGGGGAGACCCAGTACTTC.

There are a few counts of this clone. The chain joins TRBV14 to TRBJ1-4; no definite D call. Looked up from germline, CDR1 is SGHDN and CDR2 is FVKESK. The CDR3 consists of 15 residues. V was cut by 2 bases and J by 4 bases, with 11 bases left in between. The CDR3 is CASSQNLQHNEKLFF. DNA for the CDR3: TGTGCCAGCAGCCAAAATCTACAGCATAATGAAAAACTGTTTTTT.

The DNA of the CDR3 is TGTGCCAGTGATGCGGGCTCGGGGTACGGTGAAGCTTTCTTT. Residues: CASDAGSGYGEAFF. The chain carries TRBV19 and TRBJ1-1, with D uncertain. From germline, CDR1 is LNHDA and CDR2 SQIVND (reference sequence). Trimming stripped 8 bases from V and 7 bases from J, with 20 bases between. The CDR3 extends over 14 amino acids.

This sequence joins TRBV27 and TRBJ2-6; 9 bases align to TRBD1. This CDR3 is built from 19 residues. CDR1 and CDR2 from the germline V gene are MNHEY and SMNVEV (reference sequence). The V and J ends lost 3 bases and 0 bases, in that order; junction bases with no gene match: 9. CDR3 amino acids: CASSFWTGVTGSGANVLTF. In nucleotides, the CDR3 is TGTGCCAGCAGTTTCTGGACAGGGGTGACGGGCTCTGGGGCCAACGTCCTGACTTTC.

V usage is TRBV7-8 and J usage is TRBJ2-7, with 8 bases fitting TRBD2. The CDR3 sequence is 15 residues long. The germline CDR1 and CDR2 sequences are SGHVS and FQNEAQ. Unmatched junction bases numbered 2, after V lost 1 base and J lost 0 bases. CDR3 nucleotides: TGTGCCAGCAGCTTAGACAGCGGGAGCTCCTACGAGCAGTACTTC. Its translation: CASSLDSGSSYEQYF.

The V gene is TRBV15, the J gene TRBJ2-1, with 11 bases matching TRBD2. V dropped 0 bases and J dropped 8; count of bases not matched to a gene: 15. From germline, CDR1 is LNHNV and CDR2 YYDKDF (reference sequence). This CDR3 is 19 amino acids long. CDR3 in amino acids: CATSRDLLAGDGRVDEQFF. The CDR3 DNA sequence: TGTGCCACCAGCAGAGATCTACTAGCGGGAGATGGTAGGGTGGATGAGCAGTTCTTC. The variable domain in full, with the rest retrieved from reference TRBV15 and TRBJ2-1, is DAMVIQNPRYQVTQFGKPVTLSCSQTLNHNVMYWYQQKSSQAPKLLFHYYDKDFNNEADTPDNFQSRRPNTSFCFLDIRSPGLGDTAMYLCATSRDLLAGDGRVDEQFFGPGTRLTVL.

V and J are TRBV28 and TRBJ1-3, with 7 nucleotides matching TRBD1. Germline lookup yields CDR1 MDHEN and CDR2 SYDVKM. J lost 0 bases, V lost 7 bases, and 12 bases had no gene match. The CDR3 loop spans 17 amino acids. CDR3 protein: CASISPGQSRSGNTIYF. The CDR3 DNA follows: TGTGCCAGCATCTCACCGGGACAGTCTCGCTCTGGAAACACCATATATTTT.

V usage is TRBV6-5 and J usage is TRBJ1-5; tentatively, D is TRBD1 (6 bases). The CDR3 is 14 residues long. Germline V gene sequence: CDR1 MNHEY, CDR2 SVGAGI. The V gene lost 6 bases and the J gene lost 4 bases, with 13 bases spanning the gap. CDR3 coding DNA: TGTGCCAGCAGCCCCCGACAGGTAAATCAGCCCCAGCATTTT. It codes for CASSPRQVNQPQHF.

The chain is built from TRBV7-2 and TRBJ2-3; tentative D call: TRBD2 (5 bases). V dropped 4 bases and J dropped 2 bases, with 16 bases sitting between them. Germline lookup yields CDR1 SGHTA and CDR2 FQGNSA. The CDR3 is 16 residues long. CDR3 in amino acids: CASSSGSSRSTDTQYF. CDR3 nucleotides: TGTGCCAGCAGCTCGGGGTCTAGCCGATCCACAGATACGCAGTATTTT.

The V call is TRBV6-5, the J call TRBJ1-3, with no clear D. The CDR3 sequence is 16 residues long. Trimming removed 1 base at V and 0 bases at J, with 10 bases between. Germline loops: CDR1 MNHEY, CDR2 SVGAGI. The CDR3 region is CASSYFLGSSGNTIYF. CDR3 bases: TGTGCCAGCAGTTACTTTTTGGGCTCCTCTGGAAACACCATATATTTT.

This chain's CDR3 is CASSLSDTNTQYF. Written as DNA, the CDR3 is TGTGCCAGCAGTTTATCGGACACCAATACGCAGTATTTT. This chain joins TRBV28 and TRBJ2-3; possible D gene TRBD1, 5 bases. CDR1 is MDHEN and CDR2 is SYDVKM in the germline V gene. CDR3 length: 13 residues. V was trimmed by 1 base and J by 7 bases, leaving 9 bases between them.

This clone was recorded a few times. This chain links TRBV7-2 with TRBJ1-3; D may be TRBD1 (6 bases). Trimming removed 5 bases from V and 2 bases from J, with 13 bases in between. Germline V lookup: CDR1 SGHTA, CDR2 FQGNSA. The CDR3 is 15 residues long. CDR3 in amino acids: CASSHTGWTGNTIYF. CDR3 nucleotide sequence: TGTGCCAGCAGCCATACAGGGTGGACTGGAAACACCATATATTTT.

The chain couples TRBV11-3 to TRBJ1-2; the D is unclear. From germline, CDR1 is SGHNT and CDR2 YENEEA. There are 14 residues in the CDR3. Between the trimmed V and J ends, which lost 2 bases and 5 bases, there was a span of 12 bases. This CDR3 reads CASSLSPREYGYTF. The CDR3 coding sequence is TGTGCCAGCAGCTTATCCCCTAGAGAGTATGGCTACACCTTC.

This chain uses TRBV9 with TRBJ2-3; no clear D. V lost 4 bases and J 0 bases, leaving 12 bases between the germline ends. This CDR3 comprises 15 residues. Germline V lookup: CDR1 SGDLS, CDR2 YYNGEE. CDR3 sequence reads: CASSPTQYSTDTQYF. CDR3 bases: TGTGCCAGCAGCCCCACCCAGTATAGCACAGATACGCAGTATTTT. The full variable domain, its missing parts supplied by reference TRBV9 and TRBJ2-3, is DSGVTQTPKHLITATGQRVTLRCSPRSGDLSVYWYQQSLDQGLQFLIQYYNGEERAKGNILERFSAQQFPDLHSELNLSSLELGDSALYFCASSPTQYSTDTQYFGPGTRLTVL.

The CDR3 DNA is TGTGCCAGCTCACCAACAGGACAGTCTTGGAACTATGGCTACACCTTC. Protein: CASSPTGQSWNYGYTF. The genes are TRBV18 and TRBJ1-2; possibly TRBD1 for D (6 bases). Germline V lookup: CDR1 KGHSH, CDR2 LQKENI. Trimming shortened V by 2 bases and J by 2 bases, and 15 bases separated the two germline ends. CDR3 length: 16 amino acids.

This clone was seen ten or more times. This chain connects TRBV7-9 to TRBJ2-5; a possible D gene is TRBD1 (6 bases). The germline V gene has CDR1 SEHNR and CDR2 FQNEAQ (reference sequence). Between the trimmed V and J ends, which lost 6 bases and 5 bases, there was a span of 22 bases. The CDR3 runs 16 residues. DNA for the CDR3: TGTGCCAGCAGGCCTAACCAGGGGAACAAACGGGAGACCCAGTACTTC. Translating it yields CASRPNQGNKRETQYF.

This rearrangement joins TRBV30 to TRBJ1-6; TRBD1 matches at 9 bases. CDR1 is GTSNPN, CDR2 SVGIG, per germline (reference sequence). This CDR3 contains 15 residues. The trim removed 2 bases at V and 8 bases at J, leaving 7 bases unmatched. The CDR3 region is CAWSRDREKDSPLHF. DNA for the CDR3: TGTGCCTGGAGTAGGGACAGGGAAAAAGATTCACCCCTCCACTTT. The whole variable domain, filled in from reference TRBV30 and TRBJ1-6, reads SQTIHQWPATLVQPVGSPLSLECTVEGTSNPNLYWYRQAAGRGLQLLFYSVGIGQISSEVPQNLSASRPQDRQFILSSKKLLLSDSGFYLCAWSRDREKDSPLHFGNGTRLTVT.